The clone carrying this T cell receptor (beta chain) was recorded many times. What it recognizes is unknown. The sample belongs to a study of blood T cells in healthy people across ages. Overall study results and limits: Compared with aged donors, long-lived donors showed fewer expanded clones, suggesting selection. The study could not conclusively compare naive and antigen-experienced cells, given its unsorted PBMCs.

Then a second PCR, running about 6 to 11 cycles, was carried out with a sample-barcoded 5' primer and a J-beta primer mix. The template-switch adaptor was a 5' adaptor with 12 random nucleotides. It tagged each cDNA molecule. One entry per CDR3 protein results from TCRdb running MiXCR on the 5' RACE reads. Among under 800,000 distinct CDR3 sequences listed, 43% were seen once. The origin of this receptor is a woman in her sixties in good health. Material for sequencing was blood.

CDR3 amino acids: CASTDGSSYEQYF. Here the CDR3 DNA reads TGTGCCAGCACAGACGGGAGCTCCTACGAGCAGTACTTC. The genes are TRBV7-9 and TRBJ2-7; weak D call: TRBD2 (6 bases). This CDR3 has 13 residues. Per germline, CDR1 SEHNR and CDR2 FQNEAQ (reference sequence). The V end lost 7 bases, the J end lost 0 bases, and 10 bases lay between the germline ends.